This T cell receptor (beta chain) was sequenced during a study of cytomegalovirus exposure and HLA in healthy donors. PCR used 60 Vbeta primers and 13 Jbeta primers. Original methodology: Roughly 10 million shared chains were among about 80 million unique TCR beta chains counted in a later analysis. Produced via immunoSEQ multiplex PCR; TCRdb's table is partial and in-frame only. The DNA gave D and trimming, while V, J and clone size come from that table. The table lists 150,000 to 200,000 clones, about 85% of them singletons. Germline V CDR1 and CDR2: MNHEY, SVGAGI. V lost 0 bases, J lost 3 bases, and 11 bases lay in between. The CDR3 consists of 15 residues. General study results and limits: Sequence variants that were highly shared formed a cluster that was likely a sequencing artifact.

About this clone: Its target is not known.

This chain uses TRBV6-5 with TRBJ1-1; D possibly corresponds to TRBD1 (5 bases). This sequence was found in a man between 18 and 29 years old in good health and CMV-seropositive. Material for sequencing was PBMCs. The CDR3 reads CASSYSSGRHTEAFF. The CDR3 DNA reads as TGTGCCAGCAGTTACTCATCAGGGCGGCACACTGAAGCTTTCTTT.